Listed here is a single TCR beta chain. This sample is part of a study of blood T cell repertoires in COVID-19. Study context: The samples span acute and convalescent COVID-19 from the United States, Italy and Spain.

Per the germline V gene, CDR1 is MRHNA and CDR2 is SNTAGT. V gave up 8 bases and J gave up 4 bases, with 5 bases separating them. CDR3 length equals 10 residues. TCRdb's table, derived via immunoSEQ multiplex PCR, lists solely in-frame clones and lacks some. The sample holds roughly 210,000 clones, about nine tenths seen once. The material sequenced was peripheral blood. J is TRBJ2-5 and V is TRBV6-4; possible D gene TRBD2, 5 bases. The sequence was obtained from a man between 65 and 79 years old with acute or convalescent COVID-19. The CDR3 DNA reads TGTGCCAGCGGGAGAGAGACCCAGTACTTC. Its translation: CASGRETQYF.